This passage covers 9 T cell receptor beta chains from one sample sequenced in a study of OX40 agonist ivuxolimab in advanced cancers. Profiled with immunoSEQ multiplex PCR; TCRdb holds only in-frame clones, not every one. Here the sample spans tens of thousands of clones, around 80% being singletons. Sequenced here: CD4+ or CD8+ T cells sorted from blood, sampled in a trial of the OX40 agonist ivuxolimab. The receptor set was obtained from an adult with an advanced solid tumor such as melanoma, head and neck, liver or kidney cancer.

This chain uses TRBV27 with TRBJ1-2; D gene uncertain. The germline CDR1 and CDR2 sequences are MNHEY and SMNVEV (reference sequence). Trimming pared 1 base from V and 3 bases from J, leaving 9 bases between. The CDR3 extends over 14 amino acids. The CDR3 reads CASSLFTGHYGYTF. DNA for the CDR3: TGTGCCAGCAGTTTATTTACCGGGCACTATGGCTACACCTTC.

This clone was detected a few times. This chain uses TRBV4-3 with TRBJ2-3; 9 bases map to TRBD2. The CDR3 is made up of 16 amino acids. Trimming cost V 1 base and J 4 bases; bases outside gene matches: 6. Germline V lookup: CDR1 LGHNA, CDR2 YSLEER. The CDR3 DNA sequence: TGCGCCAGCAGCCAAGCGGTCGGCGGGGGGGCAGATACGCAGTATTTT. It translates to CASSQAVGGGADTQYF.

This rearrangement joins TRBV29-1 to TRBJ1-1; D unclear. This CDR3 region has 14 residues. From germline, CDR1 is SQVTM and CDR2 ANQGSEA. V was trimmed by 6 bases and J by 7 bases, leaving 21 bases between them. CDR3 coding DNA: TGCAGCGTGAGCTTTGGAGGAGTAACTTATGAAGCTTTCTTT. Protein product: CSVSFGGVTYEAFF.

The gene calls are TRBV12-5 and TRBJ2-3, with D tentatively TRBD1 (6 bases). The V end lost 6 bases, the J end lost 5 bases, and 15 bases lay between the germline ends. The V gene's germline CDR1 is LGHNT and CDR2 FRNRAP. This CDR3 has 14 residues. CDR3 loop: CASGPGVQKDTQYF. CDR3 nucleotide sequence: TGTGCTAGTGGCCCAGGGGTTCAGAAAGATACGCAGTATTTT.

The chain has TRBV28 and TRBJ2-3; 8 bases match TRBD2. Germline lookup yields CDR1 MDHEN and CDR2 SYDVKM. This CDR3 region has 16 residues. V was pared by 6 bases and J by 3 bases, with 11 bases of the junction left unmatched. The CDR3 sequence: CASSHTGAGETDTQYF. DNA of the CDR3: TGTGCCAGCAGCCATACGGGAGCGGGGGAGACAGATACGCAGTATTTT.

There are a few counts of this clone. The rearrangement joins TRBV6-1 to TRBJ2-3; TRBD2 agrees at 12 bases. This CDR3 spans 15 amino acids. With V trimmed by 2 bases and J by 5 bases, 2 bases remained unmatched. CDR1 and CDR2 from the germline V gene are MNHNS and SASEGT. CDR3 nucleotides: TGTGCCAGCAGTGAACTAGCGGGGGGGCAAGATACGCAGTATTTT. Translated: CASSELAGGQDTQYF.

The chain uses TRBV9 and TRBJ2-3; 7 bases agree with TRBD1. The J segment lost 3 bases and the V segment lost 4 bases, leaving 8 bases of the junction unmatched. Looked up from germline, CDR1 is SGDLS and CDR2 is YYNGEE. CDR3 length equals 15 residues. The CDR3 DNA sequence: TGTGCCAGCAGCCATACAGGGGCCCCTACAGATACGCAGTATTTT. Protein: CASSHTGAPTDTQYF.

The rearrangement joins TRBV6-5 to TRBJ2-2; D is undetermined. The germline V gene encodes CDR1 MNHEY and CDR2 SVGAGI. The CDR3 consists of 15 residues. Trimming took 0 bases from V and 4 from J, leaving 9 bases between them. CDR3: CASSYSPHPTGELFF. CDR3 nucleotides: TGTGCCAGCAGTTACTCTCCCCACCCCACCGGGGAGCTGTTTTTT.

This clone came up a few times. The chain is built from TRBV27 and TRBJ2-6, with D possibly matching TRBD2 (6 bases). This CDR3 is built from 14 residues. Trimming pared 4 bases from V and 4 bases from J, leaving 8 bases between. Germline V gene lookup returns CDR1 MNHEY and CDR2 SMNVEV (reference sequence). CDR3 in amino acids: CASSSGRGANVLTF. In DNA form, the CDR3 reads TGTGCCAGCAGTTCGGGGAGGGGGGCCAACGTCCTGACTTTC. Together with reference TRBV27 and TRBJ2-6, the CDR3 gives the full variable domain: EAQVTQNPRYLITVTGKKLTVTCSQNMNHEYMSWYRQDPGLGLRQIYYSMNVEVTDKGDVPEGYKVSRKEKRNFPLILESPSPNQTSLYFCASSSGRGANVLTFGAGSRLTVL.